The sequence of this T cell receptor beta chain was determined in a study of T cells in Graves' hyperthyroidism and ophthalmopathy. This clonotype has ten or more counts. The investigators amplified TCR beta CDR3 regions from RNA transcripts. Carried out on the TCR CDR3, a first-round RT-PCR used the HTBI primer set. TCRdb re-called the multiplex PCR reads through MiXCR, storing one row per CDR3 protein. The profile shows 490,000 or so distinct CDR3 sequences, 46% of them singletons. Germline-derived CDR1 and CDR2 are SGHTA and FQGNSA. Trimming took 1 base from V and 11 from J, leaving 6 bases between them. The CDR3 contains 12 residues.

This receptor was taken from an adult woman with Graves' disease, either hyperthyroidism or ophthalmopathy (not recorded which). The chain links TRBV7-2 to TRBJ1-6; no clear D gene. The specimen was peripheral blood or thyroid tissue (not recorded which). The CDR3 DNA follows: TGTGCCAGCAGCTTAGAGGGTACACCCCTCCACTTT. This sequence encodes CASSLEGTPLHF.